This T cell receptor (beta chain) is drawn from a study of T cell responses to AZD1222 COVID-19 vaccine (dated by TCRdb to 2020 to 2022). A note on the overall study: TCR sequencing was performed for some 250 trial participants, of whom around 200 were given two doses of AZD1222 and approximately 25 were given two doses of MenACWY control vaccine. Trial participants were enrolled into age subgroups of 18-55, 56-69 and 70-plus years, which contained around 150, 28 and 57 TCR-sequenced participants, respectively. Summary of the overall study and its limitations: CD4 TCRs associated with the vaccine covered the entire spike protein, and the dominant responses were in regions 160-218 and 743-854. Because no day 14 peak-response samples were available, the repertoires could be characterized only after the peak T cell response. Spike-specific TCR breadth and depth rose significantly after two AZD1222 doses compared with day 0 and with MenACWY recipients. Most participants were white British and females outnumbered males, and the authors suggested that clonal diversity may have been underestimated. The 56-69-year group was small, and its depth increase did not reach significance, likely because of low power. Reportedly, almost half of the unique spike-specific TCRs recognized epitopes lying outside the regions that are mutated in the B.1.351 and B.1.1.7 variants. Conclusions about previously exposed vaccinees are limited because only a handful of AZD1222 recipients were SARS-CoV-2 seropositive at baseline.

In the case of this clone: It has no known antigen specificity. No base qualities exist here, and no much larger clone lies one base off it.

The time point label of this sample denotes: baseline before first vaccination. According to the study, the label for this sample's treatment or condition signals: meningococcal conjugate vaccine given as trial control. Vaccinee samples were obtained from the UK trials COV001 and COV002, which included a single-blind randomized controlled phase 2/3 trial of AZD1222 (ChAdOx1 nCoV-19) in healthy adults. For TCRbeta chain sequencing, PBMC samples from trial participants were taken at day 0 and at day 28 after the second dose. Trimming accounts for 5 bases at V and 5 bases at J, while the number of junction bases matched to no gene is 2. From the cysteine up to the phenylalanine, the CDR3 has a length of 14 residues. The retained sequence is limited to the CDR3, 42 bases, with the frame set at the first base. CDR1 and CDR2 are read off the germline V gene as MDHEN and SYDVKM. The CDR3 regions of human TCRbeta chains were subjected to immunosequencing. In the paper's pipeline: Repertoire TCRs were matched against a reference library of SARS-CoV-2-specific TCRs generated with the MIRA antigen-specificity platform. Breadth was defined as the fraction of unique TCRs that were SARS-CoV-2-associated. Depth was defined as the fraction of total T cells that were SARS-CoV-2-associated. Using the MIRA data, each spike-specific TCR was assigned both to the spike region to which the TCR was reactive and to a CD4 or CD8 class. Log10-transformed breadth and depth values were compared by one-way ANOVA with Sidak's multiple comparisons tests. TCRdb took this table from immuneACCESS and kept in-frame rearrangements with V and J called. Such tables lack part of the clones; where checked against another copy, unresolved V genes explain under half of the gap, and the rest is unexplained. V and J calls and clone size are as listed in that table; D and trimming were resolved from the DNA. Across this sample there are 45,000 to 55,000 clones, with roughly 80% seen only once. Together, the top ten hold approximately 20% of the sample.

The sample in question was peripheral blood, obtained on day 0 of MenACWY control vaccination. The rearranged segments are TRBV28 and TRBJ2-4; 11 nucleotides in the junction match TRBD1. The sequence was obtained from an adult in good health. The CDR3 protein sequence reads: CASSPDRGQNIQYF. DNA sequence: TGTGCCAGCAGTCCGGACAGGGGGCAAAACATTCAGTACTTC.